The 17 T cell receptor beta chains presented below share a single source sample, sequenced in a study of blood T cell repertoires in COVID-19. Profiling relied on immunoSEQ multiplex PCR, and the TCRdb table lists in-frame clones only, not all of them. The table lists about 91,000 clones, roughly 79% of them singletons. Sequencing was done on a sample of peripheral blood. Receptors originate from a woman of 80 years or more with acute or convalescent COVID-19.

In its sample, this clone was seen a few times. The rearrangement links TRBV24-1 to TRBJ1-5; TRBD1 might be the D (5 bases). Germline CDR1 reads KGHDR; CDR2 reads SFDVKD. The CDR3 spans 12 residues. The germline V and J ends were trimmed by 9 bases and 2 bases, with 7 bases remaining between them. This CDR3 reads CATGGGNQPQHF. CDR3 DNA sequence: TGTGCCACCGGAGGGGGCAATCAGCCCCAGCATTTT.

The CDR3 nucleotides are TGTGCCAGTAGTATAGGGATAGGACAGGGAGAAGTTACCCAGTACTTC. Translating gives CASSIGIGQGEVTQYF. The genes are TRBV19 and TRBJ2-5, with 8 bases fitting TRBD1. Looked up from germline, CDR1 is LNHDA and CDR2 is SQIVND (reference sequence). V gave up 1 base and J gave up 8 bases; unmatched junction bases: 12. This CDR3 comprises 16 residues.

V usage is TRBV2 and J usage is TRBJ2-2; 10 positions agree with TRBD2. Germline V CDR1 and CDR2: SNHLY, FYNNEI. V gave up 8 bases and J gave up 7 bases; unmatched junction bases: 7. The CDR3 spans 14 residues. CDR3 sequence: CASRRLAGIGELFF. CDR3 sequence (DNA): TGTGCCAGCCGCCGACTAGCGGGCATCGGGGAGCTGTTTTTT.

The CDR3: CASSLDVSGSSYNEQFF. Written as DNA, the CDR3 is TGTGCCAGCAGCTTAGATGTCAGCGGCAGCTCCTACAATGAGCAGTTCTTC. The chain recombines TRBV11-3 with TRBJ2-1, with TRBD2 as a possible D gene (5 bases). CDR3 length: 17 amino acids. V was cut by 0 bases and J by 0 bases, with 12 bases left in between. The germline CDR1 and CDR2 sequences are SGHNT and YENEEA.

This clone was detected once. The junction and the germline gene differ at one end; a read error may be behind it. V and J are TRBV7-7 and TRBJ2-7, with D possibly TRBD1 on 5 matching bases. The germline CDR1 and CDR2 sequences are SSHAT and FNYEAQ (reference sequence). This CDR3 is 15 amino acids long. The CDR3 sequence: CASSLRVGEAYEQYF. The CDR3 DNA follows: TGTGCTAGCAGCCTTAGGGTAGGGGAAGCCTACGAGCAGTACTTC.

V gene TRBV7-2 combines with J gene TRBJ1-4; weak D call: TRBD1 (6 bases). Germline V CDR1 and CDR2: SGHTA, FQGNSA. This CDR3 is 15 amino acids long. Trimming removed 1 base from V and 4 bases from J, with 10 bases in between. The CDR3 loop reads CASSLDGQYNEKLFF. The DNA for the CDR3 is TGTGCCAGCAGCTTAGACGGACAGTATAATGAAAAACTGTTTTTT.

CDR3 bases: TGTGCCAGCAGTCCCGACAGGGGCTATGAAGGCACTGAAGCTTTCTTT. Protein sequence: CASSPDRGYEGTEAFF. The V and J genes are TRBV6-2 or TRBV6-3 and TRBJ1-1; the match to TRBD1 covers 8 bases. Germline CDR1 MNHEY, CDR2 SVGEGT. Unmatched junction bases numbered 12, after V lost 5 bases and J lost 4 bases. The CDR3 covers 16 residues.

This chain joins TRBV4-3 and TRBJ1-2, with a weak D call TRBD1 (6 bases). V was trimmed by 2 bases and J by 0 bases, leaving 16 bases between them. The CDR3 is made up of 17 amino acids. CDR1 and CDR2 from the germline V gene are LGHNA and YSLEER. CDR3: CASSQRTHRVANYGYTF. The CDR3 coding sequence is TGCGCCAGCAGCCAAAGGACCCACAGGGTCGCTAACTATGGCTACACCTTC.

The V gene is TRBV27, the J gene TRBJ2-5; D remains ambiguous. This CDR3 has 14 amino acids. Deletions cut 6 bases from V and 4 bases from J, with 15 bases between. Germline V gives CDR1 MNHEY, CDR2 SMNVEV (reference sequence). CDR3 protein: CASRGEHPGETQYF. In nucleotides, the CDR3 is TGTGCCAGCAGGGGCGAACATCCAGGAGAGACCCAGTACTTC.

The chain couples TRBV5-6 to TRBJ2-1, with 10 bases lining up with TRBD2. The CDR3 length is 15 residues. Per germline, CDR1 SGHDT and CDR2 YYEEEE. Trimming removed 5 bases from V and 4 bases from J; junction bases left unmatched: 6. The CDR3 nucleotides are TGTGCCAGCAGTTTTCCGGGACTAGCGTACAATGAGCAGTTCTTC. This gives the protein CASSFPGLAYNEQFF.

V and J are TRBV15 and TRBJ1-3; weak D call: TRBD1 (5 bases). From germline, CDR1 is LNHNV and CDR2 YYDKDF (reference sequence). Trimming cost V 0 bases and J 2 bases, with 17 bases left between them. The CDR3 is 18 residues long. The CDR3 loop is CATSRDLAMGGAGNTIYF. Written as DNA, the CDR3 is TGTGCCACCAGCAGAGATCTTGCCATGGGGGGGGCTGGAAACACCATATATTTT.

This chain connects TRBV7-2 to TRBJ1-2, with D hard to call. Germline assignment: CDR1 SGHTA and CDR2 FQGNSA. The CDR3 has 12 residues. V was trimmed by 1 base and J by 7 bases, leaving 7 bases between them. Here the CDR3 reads CASSLVVAGYTF. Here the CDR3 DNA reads TGTGCCAGCAGCTTAGTCGTGGCTGGCTACACCTTC.

This chain's CDR3 is CASSPGTANQPQHF. DNA of the CDR3: TGTGCCAGCTCACCTGGGACAGCAAATCAGCCCCAGCATTTT. V and J are TRBV18 and TRBJ1-5, with TRBD1 identical over 7 bases. V shed 3 bases, J shed 4 bases, and the junction held 3 bases outside the gene matches. The CDR3 sequence is 14 residues long. The germline CDR1 and CDR2 sequences are KGHSH and LQKENI.

The CDR3 DNA follows: TGTGCCAGCAGCTTAGCGGGAGGGGATACGCAGTATTTT. Its protein is CASSLAGGDTQYF. The chain has TRBV11-3 and TRBJ2-3; 8 bases fit TRBD2. The CDR3 totals 13 residues. V shed 1 base and J 6 bases; nucleotides not matched to a gene: 0. Germline values: CDR1 SGHNT, CDR2 YENEEA.

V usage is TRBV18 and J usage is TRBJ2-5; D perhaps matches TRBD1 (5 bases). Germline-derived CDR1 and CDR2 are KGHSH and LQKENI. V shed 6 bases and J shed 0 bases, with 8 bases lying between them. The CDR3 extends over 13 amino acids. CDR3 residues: CASSKGNQETQYF. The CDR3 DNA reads TGTGCCAGCTCTAAGGGGAACCAAGAGACCCAGTACTTC.

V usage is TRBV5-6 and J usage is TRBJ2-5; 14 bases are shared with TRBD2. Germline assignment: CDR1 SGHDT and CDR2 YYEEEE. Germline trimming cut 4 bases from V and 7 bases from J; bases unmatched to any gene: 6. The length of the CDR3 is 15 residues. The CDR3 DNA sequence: TGTGCCAGCAGCCTCGGACTAGCGGGAGGTGGGACCCAGTACTTC. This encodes CASSLGLAGGGTQYF.

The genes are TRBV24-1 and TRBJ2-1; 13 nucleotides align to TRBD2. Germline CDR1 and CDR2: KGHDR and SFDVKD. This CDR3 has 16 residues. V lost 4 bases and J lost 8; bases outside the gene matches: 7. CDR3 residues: CATSEPTSGRRDEQFF. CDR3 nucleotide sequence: TGTGCCACCAGTGAACCGACTAGCGGGAGGCGGGATGAGCAGTTCTTC.